The clone carrying this TCR beta chain was picked up many times. Its specificity is not known. The use of a sample-barcoded 5' primer and a J-beta primer mix characterized a second PCR of roughly 7 to 12 cycles. TCRdb reprocessed the 5' RACE reads via MiXCR and lists one record per CDR3 protein. The sample records some 1.5 million distinct CDR3 sequences, roughly 28% being singletons. Total RNA extraction produced at least 5 micrograms (per sample) for the study. With 8 bases removed from V and 4 bases from J, the gap between germline ends came to 18 bases. Germline-derived CDR1 and CDR2 are MNHEY and SVGAGI. This CDR3 is built from 15 residues. The data belong to a study of blood T cells in healthy people across ages. Overall study findings and caveats: Correlation between TCR beta diversity and naive T cell percentage was strong. Diversity estimated from one million T cells was considered an underestimate. Both higher diversity and more naive CD4+ cells marked long-lived donors when set against aged donors.

The sequenced material came from blood. The rearrangement uses TRBV6-5 and TRBJ2-1; D is perhaps TRBD2 (6 bases). This receptor was obtained from a woman in her twenties or thirties in good health. The CDR3 bases are TGTGCCAGCTCACGCCGGAGGGCCGCTTACAATGAGCAGTTCTTC. Protein sequence: CASSRRRAAYNEQFF.